Presented here are 23 T cell receptor beta chains from one specimen sequenced in a study of beta chain features in type 1 diabetes. No cognate antigen is known for these TCRs. Study conclusions and caveats: Type 1 diabetes patients had TCRB CDR3s that were shorter (moderately but significantly so) in all four CD4+ subsets.

Sequenced material consisted of expressed TCRB transcripts (all of the isolated RNA was reverse transcribed). Here immunoSEQ multiplex PCR was the method, and the copy in TCRdb shows in-frame clones only, minus some. The sample holds under 200,000 clones, around 8% seen once. The sequenced sample consisted of central memory CD4+ T cells from blood. Receptors were obtained from a woman younger than 35 with type 1 diabetes.

V and J are TRBV7-2 and TRBJ2-1; 8 positions agree with TRBD2. V lost 2 bases and J lost 9; bases outside the gene matches: 15. Per germline, CDR1 SGHTA and CDR2 FQGNSA. CDR3 length equals 17 residues. The CDR3: CASSLLGLVGATGEQFF. In nucleotides, the CDR3 is TGTGCCAGCAGCTTATTGGGACTAGTGGGGGCTACAGGTGAGCAGTTCTTC.

The chain has TRBV10-3 and TRBJ2-7, with TRBD1 as a possible D gene (6 bases). Germline assignment: CDR1 ENHRY and CDR2 SYGVKD. This CDR3 has 13 amino acids. V was trimmed by 6 bases and J by 7 bases, leaving 16 bases between them. For the CDR3, the DNA is TGTGCCATCAGGGACGTACAGGGTGGTGAGCAGTACTTC. Translated: CAIRDVQGGEQYF.

This clone was seen a few times. The V gene is TRBV5-1, the J gene TRBJ1-1; D gene uncertain. This CDR3 is built from 16 residues. Germline V gene sequence: CDR1 SGHRS, CDR2 YFSETQ. The V end lost 0 bases, the J end lost 4 bases, and 16 bases lay between the germline ends. CDR3 protein: CASSLGVTAEGTEAFF. DNA for the CDR3: TGCGCCAGCAGCTTGGGGGTGACGGCGGAGGGCACTGAAGCTTTCTTT.

The chain combines TRBV7-8 with TRBJ2-7; unclear D gene. The CDR3 has 15 amino acids. From germline, CDR1 is SGHVS and CDR2 FQNEAQ. V dropped 5 bases and J dropped 4 bases, with 18 bases sitting between them. CDR3 sequence (DNA): TGTGCCAGCAGCCTCCCTGGTCATCAGAGGTACGAGCAGTACTTC. Translated: CASSLPGHQRYEQYF. Using reference TRBV7-8 and TRBJ2-7 for the parts outside the CDR3, the full variable domain is GAGVSQSPRYKVAKRGQDVALRCDPISGHVSLFWYQQALGQGPEFLTYFQNEAQLDKSGLPSDRFFAERPEGSVSTLKIQRTQQEDSAVYLCASSLPGHQRYEQYFGPGTRLTVT.

V and J are TRBV5-6 and TRBJ1-3; D might be TRBD1 (5 bases). V lost 4 bases, J lost 6 bases, and 11 bases lay in between. The germline V gene has CDR1 SGHDT and CDR2 YYEEEE. CDR3 length equals 13 residues. CDR3 sequence (DNA): TGTGCCAGCAGCGGGCAGGGTCAAAACACCATATATTTT. Amino acids: CASSGQGQNTIYF.

The chain couples TRBV12-5 to TRBJ2-7; 10 positions match TRBD1. Germline V CDR1 and CDR2: LGHNT, FRNRAP. V shed 5 bases and J 2 bases; nucleotides not matched to a gene: 9. The CDR3 has 16 residues. This chain's CDR3 is CASGPPGQGGTYEQYF. In DNA, the CDR3 is TGTGCTAGTGGTCCACCCGGACAGGGGGGCACCTACGAGCAGTACTTC.

The chain combines TRBV29-1 with TRBJ1-1; weak D call: TRBD1 (6 bases). Germline lookup yields CDR1 SQVTM and CDR2 ANQGSEA. This CDR3 spans 14 amino acids. Trimming left V 6 bases short and J 1 base short, with 15 bases between. The CDR3 spells CSVLPDRTNTEAFF. In DNA, the CDR3 is TGCAGCGTCCTCCCCGACAGGACGAACACTGAAGCTTTCTTT.

This clone was found a few times. This rearrangement joins TRBV4-2 to TRBJ2-5; D gene unclear. V lost 0 bases to trimming and J lost 4 bases, with 9 bases between them. The CDR3 covers 14 residues. From germline, CDR1 is LGHNA and CDR2 YNFKEQ. The CDR3 DNA follows: TGTGCCAGCAGCCAAGATCGCGGCGGAGAGACCCAGTACTTC. Amino acids: CASSQDRGGETQYF.

Only a few counts were recorded for this clone. This chain links TRBV7-6 with TRBJ1-4, with TRBD1 matching over 7 bases. CDR1 and CDR2 from the germline V gene are SGHVS and FNYEAQ. The CDR3 sequence is 14 residues long. The V and J ends lost 1 base and 8 bases, in that order; junction bases with no gene match: 4. The CDR3 DNA reads TGTGCCAGCAGCTTAGAGGGGGCGGACGAAAAACTGTTTTTT. The encoded protein is CASSLEGADEKLFF. The entire variable domain, with the rest obtained from reference TRBV7-6 and TRBJ1-4, is as follows: GAGVSQSPRYKVTKRGQDVALRCDPISGHVSLYWYRQALGQGPEFLTYFNYEAQQDKSGLPNDRFSAERPEGSISTLTIQRTEQRDSAMYRCASSLEGADEKLFFGSGTQLSVL.

This clone was counted only a few times. In DNA form, the CDR3 reads TGCAGCGTTGGAGGTCAGGGGGCAATGTACACTGAAGCTTTCTTT. Protein sequence: CSVGGQGAMYTEAFF. V and J are TRBV29-1 and TRBJ1-1; 8 nucleotides match TRBD1. The CDR3 consists of 15 residues. The junction had 10 bases not matched to a gene; V was cut back by 4 bases and J by 3 bases. CDR1 SQVTM and CDR2 ANQGSEA come from the germline V gene.

This chain uses TRBV2 with TRBJ1-5; 8 bases match TRBD1. Unmatched junction bases numbered 6, after V lost 6 bases and J lost 2 bases. This CDR3 comprises 15 residues. Looked up from germline, CDR1 is SNHLY and CDR2 is FYNNEI. The CDR3 DNA follows: TGTGCCAGCAGAGGACAGGGACCGGGCAATCAGCCCCAGCATTTT. It codes for CASRGQGPGNQPQHF. Supplemented by reference TRBV2 and TRBJ1-5, the full variable domain reads EPEVTQTPSHQVTQMGQEVILRCVPISNHLYFYWYRQILGQKVEFLVSFYNNEISEKSEIFDDQFSVERPDGSNFTLKIRSTKLEDSAMYFCASRGQGPGNQPQHFGDGTRLSIL.

This clone was found a few times. The V gene is TRBV11-2, the J gene TRBJ1-1; no reliable D call. Germline values: CDR1 SGHAT, CDR2 FQNNGV. Deletions cut 6 bases from V and 4 bases from J, with 6 bases between. The CDR3 extends over 11 amino acids. The CDR3 protein is CASSIGTEAFF. The CDR3 DNA is TGTGCCAGCAGTATCGGCACTGAAGCTTTCTTT.

This clone was observed a handful of times. The chain links TRBV4-1 to TRBJ2-7, with D perhaps matching TRBD2 (5 bases). Between the trimmed V and J ends, which lost 1 base and 3 bases, there was a span of 19 bases. This CDR3 is built from 17 residues. The germline CDR1 and CDR2 sequences are MGHRA and YSYEKL. CDR3 sequence: CASSQGGPDRGGYEQYF. In DNA form, the CDR3 reads TGCGCCAGCAGCCAAGGTGGGCCAGACCGGGGTGGCTACGAGCAGTACTTC.

V usage is TRBV5-4 and J usage is TRBJ2-7, with D hard to call. The CDR3 loop spans 14 amino acids. V gave up 4 bases and J gave up 4 bases, with 15 bases separating them. Per the germline V gene, CDR1 is SGHNT and CDR2 is YYREEE (reference sequence). CDR3 sequence reads: CASSPTGDSYEQYF. The CDR3 nucleotides read TGTGCCAGCAGCCCCACGGGTGACTCATACGAGCAGTACTTC. The full variable domain, with the rest looked up from reference TRBV5-4 and TRBJ2-7, is ETGVTQSPTHLIKTRGQQVTLRCSSQSGHNTVSWYQQALGQGPQFIFQYYREEENGRGNFPPRFSGLQFPNYSSELNVNALELDDSALYLCASSPTGDSYEQYFGPGTRLTVT.

This chain connects TRBV9 to TRBJ1-4, with a possible D match to TRBD1 (5 bases). Germline CDR1 is SGDLS and CDR2 is YYNGEE. V gave up 3 bases and J gave up 8 bases, with 17 bases separating them. The CDR3 runs to 15 residues. CDR3: CASSAHGGYVEKLFF. The DNA for the CDR3 is TGTGCCAGCAGCGCTCACGGGGGGTACGTGGAAAAACTGTTTTTT.

Written as DNA, the CDR3 is TGTGCCAGTAGCCTACAGGGAACTGAAGCTTTCTTT. It is translated as CASSLQGTEAFF. The rearrangement links TRBV19 to TRBJ1-1; possible D gene TRBD1, 6 bases. Germline loops: CDR1 LNHDA, CDR2 SQIVND (reference sequence). The V and J ends lost 6 bases and 5 bases respectively, with 10 bases between them. The CDR3 sequence is 12 residues long.

This clone was recorded a few times. The chain couples TRBV5-6 to TRBJ1-5; D gene uncertain. This CDR3 is 16 amino acids long. Between the trimmed V and J ends, which lost 1 base and 7 bases, there was a span of 18 bases. Germline V gene lookup returns CDR1 SGHDT and CDR2 YYEEEE. This CDR3 reads CASSLSGQLSRQPQHF. As DNA, the CDR3 is TGTGCCAGCAGCTTGAGCGGGCAGCTGTCACGGCAGCCCCAGCATTTT.

This rearrangement joins TRBV15 to TRBJ2-2; 10 bases match TRBD1. The CDR3 has 16 amino acids. J lost 6 bases, V lost 1 base, and 5 bases had no gene match. Germline V gives CDR1 LNHNV, CDR2 YYDKDF (reference sequence). The CDR3 reads CATSRGGQGGSGELFF. The CDR3 DNA sequence: TGTGCCACCAGCAGAGGAGGACAGGGGGGGTCCGGGGAGCTGTTTTTT.

With respect to this clone: This sample includes further DNA sequences coding for the same CDR3. V is TRBV28 and J is TRBJ2-5; TRBD2 is a possible D gene (5 bases). The CDR3 extends over 15 amino acids. The germline V gene encodes CDR1 MDHEN and CDR2 SYDVKM. V lost 6 bases and J 0 bases, leaving 14 bases between the germline ends. As DNA, the CDR3 is TGTGCCAGCAGCCCCCTCACCGGGAACCAAGAGACCCAGTACTTC. Translated: CASSPLTGNQETQYF.

This clone was counted a few times. In DNA, the CDR3 is TGTGCCAGCAGTTACAGGGGTTCCTATAATTCACCCCTCCACTTT. This translates into CASSYRGSYNSPLHF. The gene calls are TRBV27 and TRBJ1-6, with 7 positions matching TRBD1. This CDR3 has 15 amino acids. Germline V gene sequence: CDR1 MNHEY, CDR2 SMNVEV (reference sequence). V shed 4 bases, J shed 1 base, and the junction held 1 base outside the gene matches.

Only a few counts were recorded for this clone. J is TRBJ2-5 and V is TRBV5-1, with 10 bases identical to TRBD2. CDR3 length: 14 amino acids. The trim removed 2 bases at V and 6 bases at J, leaving 4 bases unmatched. Germline values: CDR1 SGHRS, CDR2 YFSETQ. The CDR3 sequence: CASSLSGGEKTQYF. The DNA of the CDR3 is TGCGCCAGCAGCTTAAGCGGGGGGGAGAAGACCCAGTACTTC.

The rearrangement uses TRBV4-3 and TRBJ2-2; D is perhaps TRBD1 (6 bases). The length of the CDR3 is 18 residues. Germline assignment: CDR1 LGHNA and CDR2 YSLEER. Trimming cost V 0 bases and J 2 bases, with 16 bases left between them. CDR3 DNA: TGCGCCAGCAGCCAAGACCCCCCGACAGGAACCAACACCGGGGAGCTGTTTTTT. Protein product: CASSQDPPTGTNTGELFF.

The chain is built from TRBV28 and TRBJ2-7; no clear D gene. CDR1 is MDHEN and CDR2 is SYDVKM in the germline V gene. The ends were cut back, 2 bases at V and 7 bases at J, with 6 bases in the middle. CDR3 length equals 11 residues. In DNA form, the CDR3 reads TGTGCCAGCAGTTTACACGGGGAGCAGTACTTC. Translating gives CASSLHGEQYF.